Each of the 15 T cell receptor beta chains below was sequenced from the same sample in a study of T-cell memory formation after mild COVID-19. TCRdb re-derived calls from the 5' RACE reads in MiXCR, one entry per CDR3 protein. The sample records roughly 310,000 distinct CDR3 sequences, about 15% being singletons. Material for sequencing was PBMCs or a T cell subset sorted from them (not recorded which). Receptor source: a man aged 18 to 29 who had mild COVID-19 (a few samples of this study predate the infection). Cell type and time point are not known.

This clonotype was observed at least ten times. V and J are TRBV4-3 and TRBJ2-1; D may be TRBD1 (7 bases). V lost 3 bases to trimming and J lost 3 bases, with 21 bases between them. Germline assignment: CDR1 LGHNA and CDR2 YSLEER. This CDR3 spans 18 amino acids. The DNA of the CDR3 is TGCGCCAGCAGCCACTCGAGGCCCGGGACAGCGGGCTACAATGAGCAGTTCTTC. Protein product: CASSHSRPGTAGYNEQFF.

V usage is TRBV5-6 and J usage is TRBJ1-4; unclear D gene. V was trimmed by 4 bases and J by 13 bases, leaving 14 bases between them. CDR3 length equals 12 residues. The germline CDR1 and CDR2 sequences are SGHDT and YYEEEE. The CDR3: CASSGQTGRLFF. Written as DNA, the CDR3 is TGTGCCAGCAGCGGTCAAACGGGAAGACTGTTTTTT.

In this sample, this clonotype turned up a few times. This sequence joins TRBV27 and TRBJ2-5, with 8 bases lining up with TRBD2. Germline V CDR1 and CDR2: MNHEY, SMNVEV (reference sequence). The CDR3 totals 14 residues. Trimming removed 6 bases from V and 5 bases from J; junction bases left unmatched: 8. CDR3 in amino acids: CASRSRGGGETQYF. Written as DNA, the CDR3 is TGTGCCAGCAGGTCCCGGGGGGGTGGGGAGACCCAGTACTTC.

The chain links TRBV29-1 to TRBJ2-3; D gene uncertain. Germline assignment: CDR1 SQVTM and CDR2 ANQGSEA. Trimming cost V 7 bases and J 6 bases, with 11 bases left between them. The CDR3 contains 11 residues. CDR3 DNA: TGCAGCGGCTCTCGCTCCGATACGCAGTATTTT. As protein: CSGSRSDTQYF.

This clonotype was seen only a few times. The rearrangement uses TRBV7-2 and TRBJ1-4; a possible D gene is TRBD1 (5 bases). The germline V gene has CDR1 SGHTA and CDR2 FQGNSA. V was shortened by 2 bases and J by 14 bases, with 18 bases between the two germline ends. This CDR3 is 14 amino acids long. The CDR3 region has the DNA TGTGCCAGCAGCTTATTGCAGGGAACGGGAGGTCTGTTTTTT. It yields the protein CASSLLQGTGGLFF.

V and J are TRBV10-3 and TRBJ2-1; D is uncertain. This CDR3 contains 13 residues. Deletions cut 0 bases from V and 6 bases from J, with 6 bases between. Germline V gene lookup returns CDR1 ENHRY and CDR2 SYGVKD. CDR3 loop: CAISESRTNEQFF. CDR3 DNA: TGTGCCATCAGTGAGTCGAGAACCAATGAGCAGTTCTTC.

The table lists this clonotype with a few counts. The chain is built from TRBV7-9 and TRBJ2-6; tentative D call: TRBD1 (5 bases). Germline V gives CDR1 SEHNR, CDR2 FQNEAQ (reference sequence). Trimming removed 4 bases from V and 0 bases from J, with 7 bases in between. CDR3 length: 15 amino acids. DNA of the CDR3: TGTGCCAGCAGCTCCAGGGCCTCTGGGGCCAACGTCCTGACTTTC. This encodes CASSSRASGANVLTF.

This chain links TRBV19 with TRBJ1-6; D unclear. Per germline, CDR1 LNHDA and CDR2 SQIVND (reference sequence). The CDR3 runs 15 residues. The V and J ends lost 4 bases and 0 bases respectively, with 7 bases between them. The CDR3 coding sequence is TGTGCCAGTAGTAGGGAGCGCTCCTATAATTCACCCCTCCACTTT. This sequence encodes CASSRERSYNSPLHF.

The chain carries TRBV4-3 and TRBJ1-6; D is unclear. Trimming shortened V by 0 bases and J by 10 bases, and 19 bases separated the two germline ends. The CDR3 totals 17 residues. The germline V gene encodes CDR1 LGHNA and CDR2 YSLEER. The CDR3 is CASSQDPGSGVKSPLHF. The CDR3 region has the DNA TGCGCCAGCAGCCAAGATCCAGGAAGCGGGGTCAAATCACCCCTCCACTTT.

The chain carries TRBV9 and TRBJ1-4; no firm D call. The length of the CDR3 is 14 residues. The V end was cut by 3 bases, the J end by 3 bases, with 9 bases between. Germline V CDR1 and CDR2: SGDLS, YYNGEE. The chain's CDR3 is CASSGSGANEKLFF. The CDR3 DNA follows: TGTGCCAGCAGCGGCAGTGGAGCTAATGAAAAACTGTTTTTT.

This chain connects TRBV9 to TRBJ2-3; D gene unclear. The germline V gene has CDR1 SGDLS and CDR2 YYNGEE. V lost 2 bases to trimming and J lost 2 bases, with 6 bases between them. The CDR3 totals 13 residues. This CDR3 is CASSVLPTDTQYF. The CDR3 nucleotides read TGTGCCAGCAGCGTCCTTCCCACAGATACGCAGTATTTT.

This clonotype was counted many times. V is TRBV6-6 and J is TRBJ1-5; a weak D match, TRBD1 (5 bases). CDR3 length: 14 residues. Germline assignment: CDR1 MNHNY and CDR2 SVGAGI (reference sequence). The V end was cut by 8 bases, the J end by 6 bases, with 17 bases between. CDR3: CASSTAGTVQPQHF. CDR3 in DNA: TGTGCCAGCTCCACCGCAGGGACGGTTCAGCCCCAGCATTTT.

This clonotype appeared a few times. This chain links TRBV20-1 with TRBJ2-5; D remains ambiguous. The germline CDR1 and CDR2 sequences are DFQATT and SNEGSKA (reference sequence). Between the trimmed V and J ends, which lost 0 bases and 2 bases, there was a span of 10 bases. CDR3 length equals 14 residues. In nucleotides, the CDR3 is TGCAGTGCTAGAGATCGGCGGAATCAAGAGACCCAGTACTTC. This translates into CSARDRRNQETQYF.

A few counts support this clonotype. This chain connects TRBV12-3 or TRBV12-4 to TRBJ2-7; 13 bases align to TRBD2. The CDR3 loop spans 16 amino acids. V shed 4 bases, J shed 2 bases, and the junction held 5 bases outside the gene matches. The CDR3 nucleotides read TGTGCCAGCAGTTGGGGGGGACTAGCGGGGCCCTACGAGCAGTACGTC. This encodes CASSWGGLAGPYEQYV.

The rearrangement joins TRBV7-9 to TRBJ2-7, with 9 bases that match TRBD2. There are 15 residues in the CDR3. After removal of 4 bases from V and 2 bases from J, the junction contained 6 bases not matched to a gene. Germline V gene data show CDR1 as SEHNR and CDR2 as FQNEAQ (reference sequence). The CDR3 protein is CASSSTSGRTYEQYF. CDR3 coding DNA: TGTGCCAGCAGCTCCACTAGCGGGCGGACCTACGAGCAGTACTTC.